Following are 23 T cell receptor beta chains from one sample sequenced in a study of T cell changes during pregnancy in multiple sclerosis. Some clones are missing from TCRdb's copy, which holds only in-frame ones; the method was immunoSEQ multiplex PCR. Among 40,000 to 60,000 clones listed, 94% were seen once. The specimen comprised CD8+ T cells from peripheral blood mononuclear cells, sampled before pregnancy. These receptors originate from a female donor with multiple sclerosis, enrolled in a pregnancy study.

V usage is TRBV4-2 and J usage is TRBJ1-1; TRBD1 matches at 9 bases. The CDR3 runs to 12 residues. CDR1 and CDR2 (germline): LGHNA, YNFKEQ. V was clipped by 3 bases and J by 8 bases; unmatched bases: 1. CDR3 sequence reads: CASSQGTGEAFF. CDR3 bases: TGTGCCAGCAGCCAGGGGACAGGGGAAGCTTTCTTT.

The rearrangement links TRBV18 to TRBJ2-1; possibly TRBD1 for D (6 bases). The CDR3 length is 19 residues. Looked up from germline, CDR1 is KGHSH and CDR2 is LQKENI. V was pared by 2 bases and J by 0 bases, with 20 bases between. The CDR3 DNA follows: TGTGCCAGCTCACCAGCAGGGGTGCGTAGCCCTAGCTCCTACAATGAGCAGTTCTTC. Its protein product is CASSPAGVRSPSSYNEQFF.

The J gene is TRBJ2-4, the V gene TRBV4-3, with D tentatively TRBD2 (5 bases). The germline V gene has CDR1 LGHNA and CDR2 YSLEER. The CDR3 contains 17 residues. The V end was cut by 1 base, the J end by 0 bases, with 13 bases between. The CDR3 region has the DNA TGCGCCAGCAGCCAAGGGGTCGGGGAATTAGCCAAAAACATTCAGTACTTC. Amino acid sequence: CASSQGVGELAKNIQYF.

This clone was picked up one time. This chain uses TRBV6-6 with TRBJ2-1; D may be TRBD2 (6 bases). The CDR3 contains 14 residues. Trimming left V 2 bases short and J 3 bases short, with 8 bases between. Germline V gives CDR1 MNHNY, CDR2 SVGAGI (reference sequence). CDR3 protein: CASSYPGVYNEQFF. In DNA form, the CDR3 reads TGTGCCAGCAGTTACCCGGGAGTCTACAATGAGCAGTTCTTC.

The chain employs TRBV4-1 and TRBJ2-1; 7 positions agree with TRBD2. Germline V gene lookup returns CDR1 MGHRA and CDR2 YSYEKL. The CDR3 is made up of 15 amino acids. The V segment lost 5 bases and the J segment 2 bases; nucleotides outside the gene matches: 6. CDR3 sequence reads: CASSISSGPYNEQFF. The CDR3 nucleotides read TGCGCCAGCAGCATCTCTAGCGGCCCCTACAATGAGCAGTTCTTC.

This CDR3 reads CSVGGLNTGELFF. Here the CDR3 DNA reads TGCAGCGTTGGGGGACTGAACACCGGGGAGCTGTTTTTT. This sequence joins TRBV29-1 and TRBJ2-2; D might be TRBD2 (6 bases). The germline CDR1 and CDR2 sequences are SQVTM and ANQGSEA. V was cut by 4 bases and J by 1 base, with 7 bases left in between. This CDR3 contains 13 residues.

The rearrangement joins TRBV5-1 to TRBJ2-7, with 8 bases aligning to TRBD2. Germline V lookup: CDR1 SGHRS, CDR2 YFSETQ. J lost 4 bases, V lost 8 bases, and 11 bases had no gene match. The length of the CDR3 is 14 residues. CDR3 nucleotide sequence: TGCGCCAGTTCAAGCGGGAGTGGTTCTTACGAGCAGTACTTC. Encoded protein: CASSSGSGSYEQYF.

The chain carries TRBV5-3 and TRBJ2-1, with D unclear. Being an ORF, TRBV5-3 has a function that is uncertain. The CDR3 spans 12 residues. Trimming took 1 base from V and 10 from J, leaving 9 bases between them. CDR3 sequence (DNA): TGTGCCAGAAGCTTGATAGAGGTGGAGCAGTTCTTC. The encoded protein is CARSLIEVEQFF.

The chain combines TRBV9 with TRBJ2-3; D remains ambiguous. Germline CDR1 reads SGDLS; CDR2 reads YYNGEE. V shed 4 bases and J shed 0 bases, with 12 bases lying between them. The CDR3 covers 15 residues. Written as DNA, the CDR3 is TGTGCCAGCAGCCGCGACACAACTAGCACAGATACGCAGTATTTT. Its protein is CASSRDTTSTDTQYF.

The chain is built from TRBV15 and TRBJ2-7; D is ambiguous. The CDR3 covers 16 residues. V was trimmed by 4 bases and J by 4 bases, leaving 20 bases between them. Germline V lookup: CDR1 LNHNV, CDR2 YYDKDF (reference sequence). Here the CDR3 reads CATSTPEPGVRYEQYF. The CDR3 nucleotides are TGTGCCACCAGCACCCCCGAACCCGGAGTACGATACGAGCAGTACTTC.

The gene calls are TRBV5-1 and TRBJ1-1; D remains ambiguous. CDR3 length: 14 amino acids. Trimming removed 0 bases at V and 5 bases at J, with 11 bases between. CDR1 SGHRS and CDR2 YFSETQ come from the germline V gene. Here the CDR3 reads CASSLDPGGTEAFF. The CDR3 bases are TGCGCCAGCAGCTTGGACCCGGGAGGGACTGAAGCTTTCTTT.

The chain links TRBV29-1 to TRBJ1-2; 8 nucleotides match TRBD1. Germline lookup yields CDR1 SQVTM and CDR2 ANQGSEA. The CDR3 loop spans 17 amino acids. Losses at the gene ends were 1 base for V and 4 bases for J; bases not matched to a gene: 14. The CDR3 nucleotides are TGCAGCGTTGAAGTGGTGGACAGGGTGTATGCCCTCTATGGCTACACCTTC. As protein: CSVEVVDRVYALYGYTF.

This clone was counted between two and nine times. The chain employs TRBV27 and TRBJ1-5; 9 nucleotides match TRBD1. The germline gives CDR1 MNHEY, CDR2 SMNVEV (reference sequence). The length of the CDR3 is 16 residues. The trim removed 2 bases at V and 6 bases at J, leaving 8 bases unmatched. CDR3 residues: CASSLKGDRAVQPQHF. The DNA of the CDR3 is TGTGCCAGCAGTTTAAAGGGGGACAGGGCGGTTCAGCCCCAGCATTTT.

The chain carries TRBV25-1 and TRBJ1-4; maybe TRBD1 (6 bases). The CDR3 spans 13 residues. Trimming removed 6 bases from V and 5 bases from J, with 10 bases in between. Looked up from germline, CDR1 is MGHDK and CDR2 is SYGVNS. DNA for the CDR3: TGTGCCAGCAGGCAGGGGTGGAATGAAAAACTGTTTTTT. Amino acids: CASRQGWNEKLFF.

The gene calls are TRBV13 and TRBJ1-5; perhaps TRBD1 as D (6 bases). Trimming removed 1 base at V and 4 bases at J, with 8 bases between. The CDR3 runs to 14 residues. The V gene's germline CDR1 is PRHDT and CDR2 FYEKMQ (reference sequence). This chain's CDR3 is CASSLAGANQPQHF. CDR3 DNA: TGTGCCAGCAGCTTAGCAGGGGCGAATCAGCCCCAGCATTTT. The entire variable domain, with the rest obtained from reference TRBV13 and TRBJ1-5, is as follows: AAGVIQSPRHLIKEKRETATLKCYPIPRHDTVYWYQQGPGQDPQFLISFYEKMQSDKGSIPDRFSAQQFSDYHSELNMSSLELGDSALYFCASSLAGANQPQHFGDGTRLSIL.

The chain couples TRBV27 to TRBJ1-2; 9 nucleotides match TRBD1. Germline V gives CDR1 MNHEY, CDR2 SMNVEV (reference sequence). CDR3 length: 14 amino acids. V gave up 2 bases and J gave up 2 bases; unmatched junction bases: 0. The CDR3 nucleotides are TGTGCCAGCAGTTTAGGGACAGGGAACTATGGCTACACCTTC. Amino acids: CASSLGTGNYGYTF.

J is TRBJ2-7 and V is TRBV7-2; 10 bases fit TRBD2. The CDR3 contains 17 residues. Germline V gene data show CDR1 as SGHTA and CDR2 as FQGNSA. J gave up 0 bases and V 2 bases, and 7 bases lay outside the gene matches. In DNA form, the CDR3 reads TGTGCCAGCAGCTTACCCTCTAGCGGGAGTAGCTCCTACGAGCAGTACTTC. It codes for CASSLPSSGSSSYEQYF.

This clone was seen more than once but under ten times. V gene TRBV28 combines with J gene TRBJ2-1, with TRBD1 identical over 11 bases. Per germline, CDR1 MDHEN and CDR2 SYDVKM. With 6 bases clipped from V and 12 bases from J, the junction kept 10 bases outside the gene matches. The CDR3 totals 14 residues. Written as DNA, the CDR3 is TGTGCCAGCAGGGGGATGGACAGGGGGCGGGGGCAGTTCTTC. Protein product: CASRGMDRGRGQFF. Using reference TRBV28 and TRBJ2-1 for the parts outside the CDR3, the full variable domain is DVKVTQSSRYLVKRTGEKVFLECVQDMDHENMFWYRQDPGLGLRLIYFSYDVKMKEKGDIPEGYSVSREKKERFSLILESASTNQTSMYLCASRGMDRGRGQFFGPGTRLTVL.

The chain employs TRBV28 and TRBJ2-3; 9 bases fit TRBD2. CDR3 length equals 16 residues. The germline V gene encodes CDR1 MDHEN and CDR2 SYDVKM. Trimming removed 3 bases from V and 0 bases from J; junction bases left unmatched: 4. The CDR3 DNA reads TGTGCCAGCAGTTTCGCAGCGGGAGGTAGCACAGATACGCAGTATTTT. Protein sequence: CASSFAAGGSTDTQYF.

The rearrangement joins TRBV27 to TRBJ1-2; the match to TRBD1 covers 8 bases. With 3 bases clipped from V and 8 bases from J, the junction kept 11 bases outside the gene matches. The V gene's germline CDR1 is MNHEY and CDR2 SMNVEV (reference sequence). The CDR3 is 15 residues long. CDR3 coding DNA: TGTGCCAGCAGTTTGTCCGACTCAGGGGGCAGGGGCTACACCTTC. Amino acids: CASSLSDSGGRGYTF.

This clone appeared once. This CDR3 is CASSVPGATGDGYTF. DNA of the CDR3: TGTGCCAGCAGCGTACCCGGGGCGACGGGAGATGGCTACACCTTC. J is TRBJ1-2 and V is TRBV9; D is possibly TRBD1 (5 bases). Per germline, CDR1 SGDLS and CDR2 YYNGEE. V lost 1 base and J 6 bases, leaving 16 bases between the germline ends. The CDR3 has 15 amino acids.

This clone was seen once. This chain joins TRBV29-1 and TRBJ2-3; D might be TRBD1 (6 bases). V was trimmed by 7 bases and J by 4 bases, leaving 9 bases between them. This CDR3 contains 11 residues. Germline CDR1 is SQVTM and CDR2 is ANQGSEA. CDR3 protein: CSGQAPDTQYF. The CDR3 nucleotides read TGCAGCGGACAGGCTCCAGATACGCAGTATTTT.

The chain employs TRBV27 and TRBJ2-7, with D unresolved. Germline-derived CDR1 and CDR2 are MNHEY and SMNVEV (reference sequence). The CDR3 contains 13 residues. V dropped 4 bases and J dropped 0 bases, with 7 bases sitting between them. CDR3 DNA: TGTGCCAGCAGTTCCCTCGGCTCCTACGAGCAGTACTTC. This sequence encodes CASSSLGSYEQYF.